This T cell receptor (beta chain) was retrieved from a study of cytotoxic CD8 clonotypes in ibrutinib-treated CLL. Clones were sequenced by immunoSEQ multiplex PCR, and TCRdb holds only the in-frame ones, with some missing. Among some 130,000 clones listed, around 84% were seen once. For this clone: Its antigen is unidentified.

The germline V gene encodes CDR1 MNHNS and CDR2 SASEGT. The V gene lost 2 bases and the J gene lost 9 bases, with 11 bases spanning the gap. The CDR3 has 12 residues. Study observations and caveats: The public clonotypes identified were infrequent and showed contraction or stability on treatment.

The material was PBMCs, obtained after 24 months of ibrutinib treatment. The TCR originated in a human donor with chronic lymphocytic leukemia. The V call is TRBV6-1, the J call TRBJ2-7; weak D call: TRBD1 (5 bases). The CDR3 protein is CASSEPRAGQYF. The CDR3 nucleotides are TGTGCCAGCAGTGAACCCAGGGCAGGGCAGTACTTC.